Sequencing of this T cell receptor (beta chain) was carried out in a study of blood T cell repertoires in COVID-19. Study background: Italy, Spain and the United States were the sources of the convalescent and acute COVID-19 samples.

Germline CDR1 and CDR2: SGHRS and YFSETQ. Trimming removed 3 bases from V and 3 bases from J; junction bases left unmatched: 6. The CDR3 consists of 15 residues. Sequenced by immunoSEQ multiplex PCR; TCRdb stores in-frame clones only, minus some. The table shows roughly 140,000 clones, with around 80% occurring only once. The specimen was peripheral blood. The TCR originated in a woman aged 50 to 60 with acute or convalescent COVID-19. This rearrangement joins TRBV5-1 to TRBJ2-7, with 10 bases identical to TRBD2. The CDR3: CASSWGTSENYEQYF. CDR3 sequence (DNA): TGCGCCAGCAGCTGGGGGACTAGCGAAAACTACGAGCAGTACTTC.